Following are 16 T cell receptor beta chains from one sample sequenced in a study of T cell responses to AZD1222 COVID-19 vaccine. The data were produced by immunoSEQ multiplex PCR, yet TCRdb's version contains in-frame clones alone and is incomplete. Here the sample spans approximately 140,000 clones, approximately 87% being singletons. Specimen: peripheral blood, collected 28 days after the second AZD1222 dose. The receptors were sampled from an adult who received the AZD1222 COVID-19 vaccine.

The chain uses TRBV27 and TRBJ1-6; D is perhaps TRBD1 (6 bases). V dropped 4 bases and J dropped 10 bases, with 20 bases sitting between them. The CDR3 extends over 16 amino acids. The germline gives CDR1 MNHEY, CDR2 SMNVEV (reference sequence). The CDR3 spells CASSSPPGGRRSPLHF. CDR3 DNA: TGTGCCAGCAGTTCCCCCCCTGGGGGGCGGCGGTCACCCCTCCACTTT.

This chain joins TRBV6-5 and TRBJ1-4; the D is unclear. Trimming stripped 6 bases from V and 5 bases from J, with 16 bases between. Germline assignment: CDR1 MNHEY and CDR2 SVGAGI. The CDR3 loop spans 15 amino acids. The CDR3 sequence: CASSRTDQTNEKLFF. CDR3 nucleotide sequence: TGTGCCAGCAGCCGAACGGACCAAACGAATGAAAAACTGTTTTTT.

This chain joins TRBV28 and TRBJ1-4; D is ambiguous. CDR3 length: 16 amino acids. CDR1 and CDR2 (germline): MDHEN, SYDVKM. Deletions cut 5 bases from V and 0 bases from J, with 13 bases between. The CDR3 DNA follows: TGTGCCAGCAGTGGGCCCCGGCGGTCAACTAATGAAAAACTGTTTTTT. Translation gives CASSGPRRSTNEKLFF.

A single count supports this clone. Here the CDR3 reads CAISPTGITGNTIYF. DNA of the CDR3: TGTGCCATCAGTCCTACAGGGATTACTGGAAACACCATATATTTT. This chain links TRBV10-3 with TRBJ1-3, with D possibly TRBD1 on 6 matching bases. The V gene's germline CDR1 is ENHRY and CDR2 SYGVKD. CDR3 length: 15 residues. V lost 5 bases and J lost 2, with 13 bases in between.

The CDR3 DNA follows: TGCGCCAGCAGCTTGGGGGGAGCGAACACTGAAGCTTTCTTT. This codes for CASSLGGANTEAFF. The chain carries TRBV5-1 and TRBJ1-1; no definite D call. Germline CDR1 and CDR2: SGHRS and YFSETQ. The CDR3 contains 14 residues. V lost 0 bases to trimming and J lost 1 base, with 7 bases between them.

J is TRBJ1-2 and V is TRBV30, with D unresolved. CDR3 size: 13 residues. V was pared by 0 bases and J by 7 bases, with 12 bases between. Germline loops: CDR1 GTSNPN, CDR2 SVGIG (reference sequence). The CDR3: CAWSVQTDGGYTF. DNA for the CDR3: TGTGCCTGGAGTGTACAAACAGACGGTGGCTACACCTTC.

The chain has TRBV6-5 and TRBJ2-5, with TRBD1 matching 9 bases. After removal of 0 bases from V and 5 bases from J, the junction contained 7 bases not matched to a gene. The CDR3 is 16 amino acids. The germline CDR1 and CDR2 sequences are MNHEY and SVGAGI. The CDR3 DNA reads TGTGCCAGCAGTTACTCGACGGGACAGGGAGTGGAGACCCAGTACTTC. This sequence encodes CASSYSTGQGVETQYF.

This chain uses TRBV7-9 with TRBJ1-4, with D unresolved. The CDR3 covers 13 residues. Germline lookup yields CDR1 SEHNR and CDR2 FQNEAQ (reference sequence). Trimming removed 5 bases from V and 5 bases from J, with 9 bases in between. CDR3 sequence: CASSPGRNEKLFF. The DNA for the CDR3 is TGTGCCAGCAGCCCCGGACGGAATGAAAAACTGTTTTTT.

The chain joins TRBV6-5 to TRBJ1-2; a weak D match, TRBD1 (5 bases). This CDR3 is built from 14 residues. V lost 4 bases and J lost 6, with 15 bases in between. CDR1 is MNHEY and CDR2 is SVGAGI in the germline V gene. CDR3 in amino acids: CASSLLGQGDGYTF. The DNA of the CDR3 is TGTGCCAGCAGTTTACTCGGGCAGGGCGATGGCTACACCTTC.

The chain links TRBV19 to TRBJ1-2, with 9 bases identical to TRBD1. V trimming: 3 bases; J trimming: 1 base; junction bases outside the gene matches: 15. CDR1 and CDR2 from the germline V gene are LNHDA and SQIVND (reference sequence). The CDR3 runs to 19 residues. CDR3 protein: CASSMGTGLPREVNYGYTF. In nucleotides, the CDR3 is TGTGCCAGTAGTATGGGGACAGGGCTACCACGAGAAGTTAACTATGGCTACACCTTC.

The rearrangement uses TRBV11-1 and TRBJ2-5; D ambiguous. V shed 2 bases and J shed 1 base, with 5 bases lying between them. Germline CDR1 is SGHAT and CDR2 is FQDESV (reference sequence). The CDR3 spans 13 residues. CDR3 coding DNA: TGTGCCAGCAGCTTACCCCTCCAAGAGACCCAGTACTTC. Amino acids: CASSLPLQETQYF.

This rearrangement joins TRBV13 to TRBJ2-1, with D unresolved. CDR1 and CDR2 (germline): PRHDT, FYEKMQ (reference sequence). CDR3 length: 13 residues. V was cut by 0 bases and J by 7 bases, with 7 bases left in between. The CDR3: CASSLGQGNEQFF. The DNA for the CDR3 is TGTGCCAGCAGCTTAGGCCAAGGGAATGAGCAGTTCTTC. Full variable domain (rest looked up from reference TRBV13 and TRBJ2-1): AAGVIQSPRHLIKEKRETATLKCYPIPRHDTVYWYQQGPGQDPQFLISFYEKMQSDKGSIPDRFSAQQFSDYHSELNMSSLELGDSALYFCASSLGQGNEQFFGPGTRLTVL.

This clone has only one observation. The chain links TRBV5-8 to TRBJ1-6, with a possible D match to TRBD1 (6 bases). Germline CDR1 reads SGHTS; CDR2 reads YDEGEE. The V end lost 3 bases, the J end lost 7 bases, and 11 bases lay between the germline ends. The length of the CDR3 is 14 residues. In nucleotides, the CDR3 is TGTGCCAGCAGCTCGCGGGACACCAATTCACCCCTCCACTTT. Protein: CASSSRDTNSPLHF.

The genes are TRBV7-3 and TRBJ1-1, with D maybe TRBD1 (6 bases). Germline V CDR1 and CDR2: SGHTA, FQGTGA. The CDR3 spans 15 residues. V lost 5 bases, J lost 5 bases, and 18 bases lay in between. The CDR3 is CASSPTGRRGTEAFF. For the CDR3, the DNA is TGTGCCAGCAGCCCCACAGGGAGGAGAGGGACTGAAGCTTTCTTT.

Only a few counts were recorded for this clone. The CDR3 DNA sequence: TGTGCCAGCACCCCCGACAGGGTTGGCTACACCTTC. Translating it yields CASTPDRVGYTF. The V and J genes are TRBV12-3 or TRBV12-4 and TRBJ1-2, with TRBD1 matching 7 bases. This CDR3 region has 12 residues. Unmatched junction bases numbered 6, after V lost 7 bases and J lost 7 bases.

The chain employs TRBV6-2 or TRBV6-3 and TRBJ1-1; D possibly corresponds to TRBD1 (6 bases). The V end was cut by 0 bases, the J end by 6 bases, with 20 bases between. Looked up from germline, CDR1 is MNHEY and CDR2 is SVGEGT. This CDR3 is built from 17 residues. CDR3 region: CASSYSQGRRIPSEAFF. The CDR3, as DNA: TGTGCCAGCAGTTACTCGCAGGGGCGACGGATTCCGTCTGAAGCTTTCTTT.